A single T cell receptor beta chain is shown here with its context. This specimen belongs to a study of immune evolution from preneoplasia to lung adenocarcinoma. The method was immunoSEQ multiplex PCR; TCRdb's version includes in-frame clones alone and lacks a portion of them. The sample consists of roughly 5,000 clones, 70% to 90% of them appearing once. The CDR3 is made up of 13 amino acids. The ends were cut back, 6 bases at V and 7 bases at J, with 15 bases in the middle. Looked up from germline, CDR1 is KGHSH and CDR2 is LQKENI. The chain has TRBV18 and TRBJ1-1; D remains ambiguous. The TCR originated in a person aged 55 to 79 with lung adenocarcinoma. Sequencing used FFPE minimally invasive lung adenocarcinoma tissue. Here the CDR3 DNA reads TGTGCCAGCTCCCCAAGAACTTCGGGTGAAGCTTTCTTT. It encodes CASSPRTSGEAFF.